This TCR beta chain came from a study of T-cell memory formation after mild COVID-19 (dated by TCRdb to the early 2020s). About the study as a whole: Most TCR sequence clusters were specific to one of the two donors. T-cell clones expanding and contracting after mild COVID-19 in two donors were tracked by longitudinal TCRalpha and TCRbeta repertoire sequencing. The cohort comprised two young, previously healthy adult volunteers, one female and one male. The research as a whole found: SARS-CoV-2 specificity of the second-wave clones peaking on day 37 was not confirmed. Some responding clones were found in pre-infection memory, which suggests that pre-existing cross-reactive memory T cells took part in the SARS-CoV-2 response. Contracting CD4+ clones were located mainly in the CM and EM memory subsets, whereas CD8+ clones were found to be enriched in EMRA. Balanced CD4/CD8 phenotypes were observed for clones contracting from day 15 to 85, whereas a bias towards CD4+ was observed for a second wave of clones expanding from day 15 to 37. Only a couple of mild cases were covered by the study, and larger cohorts that include severe cases with pre-infection samples were considered necessary.

The sample holds a few counts of this clonotype. The antigen this receptor binds is unknown. It has no much larger one-base neighbor in the sample; base qualities were not kept. The CDR3 numbers 13 residues from cysteine through phenylalanine. The sequence is cut down to CDR3 DNA, 39 bases in frame from base 1. The germline V end is reduced by 4 bases and the J end by 9 bases; junction bases left unmatched: 4. In the germline V gene, CDR1 corresponds to LGHNA and CDR2 to YSLEER. Sequencing was carried out with an Illumina NovaSeq 6000. cDNA libraries for TCRalpha and TCRbeta were prepared by 5'RACE using constant-segment primers, with sample barcodes and unique molecular identifiers added. Trizol reagent was used to extract RNA from every sample. The libraries were amplified in two PCR steps, and the second step added a second sample barcode and Illumina TruSeq adapters. Sequencing of the libraries was done on an Illumina NovaSeq, producing 2 x 150 bp paired-end reads. In the paper's pipeline: Reads were demultiplexed and collapsed into UMI-guided consensus sequences with migec v1.2.7. Using mixcr v2.1.11, the UMI consensuses were aligned to TRA and TRB V and J templates and assembled into clonotypes. A clonotype was counted as expanded or contracted only when both edgeR and NoisET called the clonotype significant, with the noise models trained on biological replicates. edgeR calls used a false discovery rate-adjusted p below 0.01 and a log2 fold-change threshold of 1. As an exploratory analysis of dynamics, max-normalized trajectories of the 1000 most abundant clonotypes were examined by PCA with hierarchical clustering. The CD4 or CD8 phenotype of responding clones was assigned using the separately sequenced CD4+ and CD8+ repertoires. TCRdb trimmed public reads at Q25 via fastp, called clones via MiXCR and kept in-frame beta chains. Rows with a matching CDR3 protein are joined into one entry that keeps the most common DNA and genes. TCRdb's processing, not the authors', yielded these V and J calls. The sample table contains some 260,000 distinct CDR3 sequences; only one count was recorded for around 17% of them. The ten largest clones capture around 3.8% of the sample.

Ficoll-Paque density gradient centrifugation was used to isolate PBMCs. This receptor chain uses TRBV4-3 and TRBJ2-1; TRBD2 fits 9 bases in the junction. This TCR was sampled from a man aged 18 to 29 who had mild COVID-19 (a few samples of this study predate the infection). The sample titles of this study are shuffled in the database, so cell type and time point are left out; the donor was told from shared clones. The sample consisted of PBMCs or a T cell subset sorted from them (not recorded which). The CDR3 corresponds to CASSRGLATEQFF. The DNA sequence reads TGCGCCAGCAGCCGTGGACTAGCGACTGAGCAGTTCTTC.